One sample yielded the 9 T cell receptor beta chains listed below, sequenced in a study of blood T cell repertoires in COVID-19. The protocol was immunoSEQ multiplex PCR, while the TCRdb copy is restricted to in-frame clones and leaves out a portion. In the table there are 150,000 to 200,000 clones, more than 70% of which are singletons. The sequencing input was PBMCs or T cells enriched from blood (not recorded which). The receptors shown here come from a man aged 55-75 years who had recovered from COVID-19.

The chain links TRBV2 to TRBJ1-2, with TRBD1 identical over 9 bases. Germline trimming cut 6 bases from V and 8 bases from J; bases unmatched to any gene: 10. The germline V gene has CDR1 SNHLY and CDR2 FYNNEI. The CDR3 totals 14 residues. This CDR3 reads CASRIQGAFKGYTF. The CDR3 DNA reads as TGTGCCAGCAGAATACAGGGGGCATTCAAAGGCTACACCTTC.

For the CDR3, the DNA is TGTGCCAGTAGTATAGCGACGCAGGGGTCCAATGAGCAGTTCTTC. It encodes CASSIATQGSNEQFF. The genes are TRBV19 and TRBJ2-1; tentatively, D is TRBD1 (6 bases). Trimming shortened V by 1 base and J by 6 bases, and 13 bases separated the two germline ends. There are 15 residues in the CDR3. CDR1 and CDR2 from the germline V gene are LNHDA and SQIVND (reference sequence).

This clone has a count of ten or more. CDR3 nucleotides: TGTGCCAGCAGCGCTAGGCGGGGGCAAGAGACCCAGTACTTC. Its translation is CASSARRGQETQYF. J is TRBJ2-5 and V is TRBV11-3, with 7 nucleotides matching TRBD2. With 5 bases clipped from V and 2 bases from J, the junction kept 5 bases outside the gene matches. The CDR3 consists of 14 residues. CDR1 and CDR2 from the germline V gene are SGHNT and YENEEA. Complete variable domain (other parts from reference TRBV11-3 and TRBJ2-5): EAGVVQSPRYKIIEKKQPVAFWCNPISGHNTLYWYLQNLGQGPELLIRYENEEAVDDSQLPKDRFSAERLKGVDSTLKIQPAELGDSAVYLCASSARRGQETQYFGPGTRLLVL.

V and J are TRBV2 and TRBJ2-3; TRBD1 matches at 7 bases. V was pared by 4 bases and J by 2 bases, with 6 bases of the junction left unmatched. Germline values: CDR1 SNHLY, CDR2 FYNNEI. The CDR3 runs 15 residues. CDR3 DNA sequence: TGTGCCAGCAGTGCGGGACAGATCCACACAGATACGCAGTATTTT. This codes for CASSAGQIHTDTQYF.

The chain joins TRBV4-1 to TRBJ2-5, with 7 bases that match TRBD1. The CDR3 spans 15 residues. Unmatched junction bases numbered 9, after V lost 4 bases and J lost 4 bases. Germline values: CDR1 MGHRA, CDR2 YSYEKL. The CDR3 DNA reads TGCGCCAGCAGCCCCGCTCCTACAGGGGTAGAGACCCAGTACTTC. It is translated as CASSPAPTGVETQYF.

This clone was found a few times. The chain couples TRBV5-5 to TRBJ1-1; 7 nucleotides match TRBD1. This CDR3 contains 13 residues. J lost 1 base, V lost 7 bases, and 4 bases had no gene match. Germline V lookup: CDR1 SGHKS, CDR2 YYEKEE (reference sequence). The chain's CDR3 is CASRTGKNTEAFF. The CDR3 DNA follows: TGTGCCAGCCGGACAGGAAAGAACACTGAAGCTTTCTTT.

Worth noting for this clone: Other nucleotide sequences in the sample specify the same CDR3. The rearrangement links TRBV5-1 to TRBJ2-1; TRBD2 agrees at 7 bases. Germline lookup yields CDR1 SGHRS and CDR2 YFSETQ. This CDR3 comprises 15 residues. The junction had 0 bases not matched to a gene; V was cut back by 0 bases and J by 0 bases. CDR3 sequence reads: CASSLGGSSYNEQFF. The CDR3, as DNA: TGCGCCAGCAGCTTGGGCGGGAGCTCCTACAATGAGCAGTTCTTC. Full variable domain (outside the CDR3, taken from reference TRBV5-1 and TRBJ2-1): KAGVTQTPRYLIKTRGQQVTLSCSPISGHRSVSWYQQTPGQGLQFLFEYFSETQRNKGNFPGRFSGRQFSNSRSEMNVSTLELGDSALYLCASSLGGSSYNEQFFGPGTRLTVL.

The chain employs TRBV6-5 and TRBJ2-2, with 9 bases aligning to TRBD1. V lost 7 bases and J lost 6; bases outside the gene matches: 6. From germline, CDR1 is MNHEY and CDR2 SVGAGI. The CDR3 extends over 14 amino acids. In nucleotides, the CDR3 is TGTGCCAGCAAGGGACAGGGCCAGGCCGGGGAGCTGTTTTTT. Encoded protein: CASKGQGQAGELFF.

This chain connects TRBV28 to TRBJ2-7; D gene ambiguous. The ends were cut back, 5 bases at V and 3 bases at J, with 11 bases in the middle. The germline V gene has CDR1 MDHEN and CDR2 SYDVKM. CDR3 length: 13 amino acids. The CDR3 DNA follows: TGTGCCAGCAGTCCCCCCGGGTTCTACGAGCAGTACTTC. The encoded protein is CASSPPGFYEQYF.